This T cell receptor (beta chain) was retrieved from a study of OX40 agonist ivuxolimab in advanced cancers. About the research overall: From roughly 20 to 90 years was the age range, with a mean of about 56 years, and approximately 84% were male. Findings and limits, study-wide: Individuals who were partial responders at 0.1-3.0 mg/kg had clonal expansion that ranked among the lowest. Clonal expansion from baseline to week 6 occurred in both CD4+ and CD8+ T cells.

Samples of blood were obtained at baseline, on cycle 4 day 1, and on cycle 7 day 1. Sequencing was performed with immunoSEQ multiplex PCR; in TCRdb, only in-frame clones are kept and a portion is missing. The sample has fewer than 70,000 clones, 85% seen once; the top ten hold about 3%. The germline CDR1 and CDR2 sequences are LNHNV and YYDKDF (reference sequence). This CDR3 spans 15 amino acids. V lost 3 bases, J lost 4 bases, and 6 bases stayed unmatched. A word on this clone: The antigen is not known.

This TCR was recovered from an adult with an advanced solid tumor such as melanoma, head and neck, liver or kidney cancer. Source: CD4+ or CD8+ T cells sorted from blood, taken in a trial of the OX40 agonist ivuxolimab. The chain couples TRBV15 to TRBJ2-5, with 9 nucleotides matching TRBD2. The CDR3 DNA reads TGTGCCACCAGCAGCCGCGCGGGGGGGCTAGAGACCCAGTACTTC. Residues: CATSSRAGGLETQYF.